This T cell receptor beta chain was profiled in a study of cytomegalovirus exposure and HLA in healthy donors. In the study overall: Across a few hundred genotyped donors, approximately 80% landed in the Caucasian-associated ancestry cluster.

Germline lookup yields CDR1 MNHEY and CDR2 SMNVEV (reference sequence). This CDR3 has 13 residues. J gave up 8 bases and V 6 bases, and 9 bases lay outside the gene matches. The PCR was carried out with 60 Vbeta primers and 13 Jbeta primers. Produced via immunoSEQ multiplex PCR; TCRdb's table is partial and in-frame only. The sample contains 150,000 or so clones, less than 85% of which appear only once. Of note for this clone: The same CDR3 can be traced to other DNA sequences in this sample.

The sequence derives from a woman between 45 and 60 years old in good health and CMV-seropositive. The genes are TRBV27 and TRBJ1-1; the match to TRBD1 covers 7 bases. The specimen was PBMCs. CDR3 nucleotides: TGTGCCAGCAGCCCGACAGGGAATACCGAAGCTTTCTTT. Translating gives CASSPTGNTEAFF.